These 20 T cell receptor beta chains were all obtained from the same sample, sequenced in a study of blood T cell repertoires in COVID-19. Only in-frame clones appear in the TCRdb table, and some are missing; sequencing was by immunoSEQ multiplex PCR. The sample lists 25,000 to 35,000 clones; about 92% were seen once. The source material was peripheral blood. Receptors originate from a woman aged 70-85 years with COVID-19, enrolled during active disease.

The V gene is TRBV2, the J gene TRBJ2-7, with D maybe TRBD2 (5 bases). Germline loops: CDR1 SNHLY, CDR2 FYNNEI. Trimming cost V 7 bases and J 4 bases, with 14 bases left between them. The CDR3 contains 13 residues. The CDR3 sequence: CASTVGGPYEQYF. The CDR3 coding sequence is TGTGCCAGCACAGTGGGCGGGCCTTACGAGCAGTACTTC.

The genes are TRBV28 and TRBJ1-1; 8 bases are shared with TRBD1. Unmatched junction bases numbered 9, after V lost 3 bases and J lost 0 bases. The germline gives CDR1 MDHEN, CDR2 SYDVKM. The CDR3 runs to 17 residues. The CDR3 DNA is TGTGCCAGCAGTTTCCCAAGGACAGGGCTGATGAACACTGAAGCTTTCTTT. Translation gives CASSFPRTGLMNTEAFF.

The chain links TRBV23-1 to TRBJ1-5; 12 positions match TRBD1. TRBV23-1 is an ORF; its function is uncertain. The CDR3 covers 18 residues. The V gene end was trimmed by 4 bases and the J gene end by 0 bases; junction bases not matched to a gene: 7. For the CDR3, the DNA is TGCGCCAGCAGTCCCCCCGGGACAGGGGGCAGTAGCAATCAGCCCCAGCATTTT. The encoded protein is CASSPPGTGGSSNQPQHF.

The chain is built from TRBV5-1 and TRBJ1-1; 9 bases are a match to TRBD1. The length of the CDR3 is 17 residues. After removal of 3 bases from V and 0 bases from J, the junction contained 9 bases not matched to a gene. Germline CDR1 is SGHRS and CDR2 is YFSETQ. The CDR3 protein is CASSWTPGTGLNTEAFF. In DNA, the CDR3 is TGCGCCAGCAGCTGGACACCCGGGACAGGGTTGAACACTGAAGCTTTCTTT.

The chain employs TRBV19 and TRBJ1-1; 8 bases are shared with TRBD1. Germline V gene sequence: CDR1 LNHDA, CDR2 SQIVND (reference sequence). The CDR3 spans 13 residues. Germline trimming cut 5 bases from V and 5 bases from J; bases unmatched to any gene: 4. CDR3 coding DNA: TGTGCCAGTAGTGTCTGGACAGGGACTGAAGCTTTCTTT. This gives the protein CASSVWTGTEAFF.

The count of this clone is one. The rearrangement uses TRBV19 and TRBJ2-2; D is unclear. V was clipped by 5 bases and J by 3 bases, with 10 bases between them. Looked up from germline, CDR1 is LNHDA and CDR2 is SQIVND (reference sequence). The CDR3 contains 14 residues. In nucleotides, the CDR3 is TGTGCCAGTAGTGAAGGTAGCTACACCGGGGAGCTGTTTTTT. As protein: CASSEGSYTGELFF.

This sequence joins TRBV28 and TRBJ2-1; 16 nucleotides agree with TRBD2. With V trimmed by 4 bases and J by 7 bases, 4 bases remained unmatched. Germline V gives CDR1 MDHEN, CDR2 SYDVKM. CDR3 length equals 16 residues. As DNA, the CDR3 is TGTGCCAGCAGTTCTCCGGGACTAGCGGGAGGGAATGAGCAGTTCTTC. It translates to CASSSPGLAGGNEQFF.

The chain couples TRBV9 to TRBJ2-3; 8 bases line up with TRBD2. The CDR3 length is 17 residues. Germline-derived CDR1 and CDR2 are SGDLS and YYNGEE. V was clipped by 0 bases and J by 5 bases; unmatched bases: 11. The CDR3 loop reads CASSVGPSGRVQDTQYF. CDR3 in DNA: TGTGCCAGCAGCGTAGGCCCAAGCGGGAGAGTTCAAGATACGCAGTATTTT. Drawing the rest from reference TRBV9 and TRBJ2-3, the complete variable domain is DSGVTQTPKHLITATGQRVTLRCSPRSGDLSVYWYQQSLDQGLQFLIQYYNGEERAKGNILERFSAQQFPDLHSELNLSSLELGDSALYFCASSVGPSGRVQDTQYFGPGTRLTVL.

This CDR3 is CASSTSGGWADTQYF. CDR3 sequence (DNA): TGTGCCAGCAGCACGTCGGGGGGCTGGGCAGATACGCAGTATTTT. The rearrangement joins TRBV7-2 to TRBJ2-3; tentative D call: TRBD2 (7 bases). V was shortened by 5 bases and J by 4 bases, with 16 bases between the two germline ends. CDR1 SGHTA and CDR2 FQGNSA come from the germline V gene. This CDR3 contains 15 residues.

CDR3 DNA sequence: TGTGCCTGGAGTGAGGGACTAAGCAATCAGCCCCAGCATTTT. Translated, it gives CAWSEGLSNQPQHF. The chain employs TRBV30 and TRBJ1-5; weak D call: TRBD1 (5 bases). This CDR3 is 14 amino acids long. The V gene's germline CDR1 is GTSNPN and CDR2 SVGIG (reference sequence). V was clipped by 1 base and J by 1 base, with 8 bases between them.

The rearrangement uses TRBV28 and TRBJ2-7, with 7 bases that match TRBD2. Germline V gene sequence: CDR1 MDHEN, CDR2 SYDVKM. The CDR3 length is 16 residues. The V and J ends lost 5 bases and 2 bases, in that order; junction bases with no gene match: 12. DNA of the CDR3: TGTGCCAGCAGTCTGCCTTATTGGGGAGGGGCCTACGAGCAGTACTTC. Its protein is CASSLPYWGGAYEQYF. The complete variable domain, with remaining parts taken from reference TRBV28 and TRBJ2-7, reads DVKVTQSSRYLVKRTGEKVFLECVQDMDHENMFWYRQDPGLGLRLIYFSYDVKMKEKGDIPEGYSVSREKKERFSLILESASTNQTSMYLCASSLPYWGGAYEQYFGPGTRLTVT.

The chain recombines TRBV3-1 (or the pseudogene TRBV3-2) with TRBJ2-1; 12 bases are shared with TRBD2. The CDR3 consists of 15 residues. The germline CDR1 and CDR2 sequences are LGHDT and YNNKEL (reference sequence). Losses at the gene ends were 3 bases for V and 6 bases for J; bases not matched to a gene: 3. CDR3: CASSHRLAGVNEQFF. The CDR3 DNA is TGTGCCAGCAGCCATCGACTAGCGGGAGTCAATGAGCAGTTCTTC.

This clone has a handful of counts. The rearrangement links TRBV11-2 to TRBJ1-5; 8 nucleotides align to TRBD1. The length of the CDR3 is 16 residues. The germline CDR1 and CDR2 sequences are SGHAT and FQNNGV. Unmatched junction bases numbered 10, after V lost 5 bases and J lost 4 bases. The chain's CDR3 is CASSPKRQGRNQPQHF. The CDR3 bases are TGTGCCAGCAGCCCAAAGAGACAGGGGCGAAATCAGCCCCAGCATTTT.

The V call is TRBV7-9, the J call TRBJ2-1, with D possibly being TRBD2 (6 bases). Germline V CDR1 and CDR2: SEHNR, FQNEAQ (reference sequence). There are 14 residues in the CDR3. Trimming left V 1 base short and J 4 bases short, with 8 bases between. The CDR3 DNA sequence: TGTGCCAGCAGCTTAGTACTAGCTTACAATGAGCAGTTCTTC. Translation gives CASSLVLAYNEQFF.

The CDR3 loop is CASRFGGRYNEKLFF. The CDR3, as DNA: TGTGCCAGTAGATTCGGGGGACGGTACAATGAAAAACTGTTTTTT. This sequence joins TRBV19 and TRBJ1-4; D perhaps matches TRBD1 (5 bases). V was pared by 6 bases and J by 5 bases, with 16 bases between. CDR3 length: 15 residues. Looked up from germline, CDR1 is LNHDA and CDR2 is SQIVND (reference sequence).

The chain is built from TRBV10-3 and TRBJ1-2, with D possibly matching TRBD1 (6 bases). The CDR3 loop spans 13 amino acids. Deletions cut 3 bases from V and 4 bases from J, with 9 bases between. The germline CDR1 and CDR2 sequences are ENHRY and SYGVKD. The CDR3 DNA reads as TGTGCCATCAGTGAAAACAGGGCCTATGGCTACACCTTC. Amino acids: CAISENRAYGYTF.

The chain joins TRBV19 to TRBJ1-6, with a possible D match to TRBD1 (6 bases). Germline CDR1 and CDR2: LNHDA and SQIVND (reference sequence). Trimming removed 5 bases from V and 7 bases from J, with 15 bases in between. There are 15 residues in the CDR3. CDR3 nucleotide sequence: TGTGCCAGTAGTCCCCAGGCCCAGGGGAATTCACCCCTCCACTTT. Translation: CASSPQAQGNSPLHF.

This clone was observed a single time. V gene TRBV19 combines with J gene TRBJ1-1; TRBD1 matches 9 bases. With V trimmed by 5 bases and J by 3 bases, 4 bases remained unmatched. The CDR3 consists of 14 residues. Germline assignment: CDR1 LNHDA and CDR2 SQIVND (reference sequence). In DNA, the CDR3 is TGTGCCAGTAGTGTACAGGGGGCTGACACTGAAGCTTTCTTT. It is translated as CASSVQGADTEAFF.

This clone was observed once. This sequence joins TRBV10-3 and TRBJ2-7, with D uncertain. Germline V lookup: CDR1 ENHRY, CDR2 SYGVKD. The CDR3 covers 14 residues. V lost 6 bases and J lost 1, with 13 bases in between. This chain's CDR3 is CAIRQSVGSYEQYF. CDR3 DNA sequence: TGTGCCATCAGGCAATCCGTCGGGTCCTACGAGCAGTACTTC.

V is TRBV6-6 and J is TRBJ2-1, with 11 nucleotides matching TRBD2. After removal of 5 bases from V and 4 bases from J, the junction contained 4 bases not matched to a gene. This CDR3 is built from 15 residues. The germline V gene encodes CDR1 MNHNY and CDR2 SVGAGI (reference sequence). The CDR3 region has the DNA TGTGCCAGCAGTAAGGGACTAGCGGAATACAATGAGCAGTTCTTC. Residues: CASSKGLAEYNEQFF.